Listed below are T cell receptor beta chains from one sample, sequenced in a study of blood T cell repertoires in COVID-19. Generated by immunoSEQ multiplex PCR, the TCRdb table keeps only in-frame clones and is missing some. The data show 190,000 or so clones, about 81% seen once. The sample was PBMCs or T cells enriched from blood (not recorded which). Source of these receptors: a man aged 35 to 55 who had recovered from COVID-19. Both conserved end residues are part of each CDR3. The order of the fields is CDR3 length, J gene, D gene, V gene, clone size, CDR3 protein, CDR3 DNA. The D gene is left open where the match is weak. Only some rows state a clone size, as once, few, many or a class for expanded clones.

length: 13; J: TRBJ2-5; D: NA; V: TRBV7-2; size: NA; CDR3: CASSLERRETQYF; DNA: TGTGCCAGCAGCTTAGAAAGGAGGGAGACCCAGTACTTC
length: 14; J: TRBJ1-1; D: TRBD1; V: TRBV29-1; size: NA; CDR3: CSVQTGRLNTEAFF; DNA: TGCAGCGTTCAGACAGGGAGGTTGAACACTGAAGCTTTCTTT
length: 15; J: TRBJ2-2; D: NA; V: TRBV7-6; size: NA; CDR3: CASSLISVNTGELFF; DNA: TGTGCCAGCAGCTTGATTAGCGTGAACACCGGGGAGCTGTTTTTT
length: 18; J: TRBJ2-6; D: TRBD1; V: TRBV27; size: NA; CDR3: CASSLKGQGSAGANVLTF; DNA: TGTGCCAGCAGTTTAAAGGGACAGGGTTCGGCTGGGGCCAACGTCCTGACTTTC
length: 16; J: TRBJ1-5; D: TRBD1; V: TRBV19; size: NA; CDR3: CASSIAGTGGNQPQHF; DNA: TGTGCCAGTAGTATTGCCGGGACAGGGGGGAATCAGCCCCAGCATTTT
length: 13; J: TRBJ1-2; D: TRBD1; V: TRBV2; size: NA; CDR3: CASTGQGNHGYTF; DNA: TGTGCCAGCACAGGACAGGGAAATCATGGCTACACCTTC
length: 14; J: TRBJ1-1; D: NA; V: TRBV2; size: once; CDR3: CASTSFQGSTEAFF; DNA: TGTGCCAGCACTTCTTTCCAGGGCAGCACTGAAGCTTTCTTT
length: 15; J: TRBJ2-7; D: TRBD2; V: TRBV27; size: NA; CDR3: CASSLMTSGGGEQYF; DNA: TGTGCCAGCAGTTTAATGACTAGCGGGGGCGGGGAGCAGTACTTC
length: 14; J: TRBJ2-2; D: TRBD1; V: TRBV7-6; size: few; CDR3: CASSQQGDAGELFF; DNA: TGTGCCAGCAGCCAACAGGGGGACGCCGGGGAGCTGTTTTTT
length: 12; J: TRBJ1-1; D: NA; V: TRBV12-3/TRBV12-4; size: NA; CDR3: CASSVLRVQAFF; DNA: TGTGCCAGCAGCGTTCTCAGGGTACAGGCTTTCTTT
length: 13; J: TRBJ1-1; D: NA; V: TRBV2; size: NA; CDR3: CASSGQSNTEAFF; DNA: TGTGCCAGCAGTGGACAATCCAACACTGAAGCTTTCTTT
length: 16; J: TRBJ2-5; D: NA; V: TRBV3-1/TRBV3-2; size: NA; CDR3: CASSRSDRGAVETQYF; DNA: TGTGCCAGCAGCCGGTCCGACCGGGGGGCGGTAGAGACCCAGTACTTC
length: 16; J: TRBJ1-5; D: NA; V: TRBV5-8; size: NA; CDR3: CASSLEVNPGVQPQHF; DNA: TGTGCCAGCAGCTTGGAAGTCAACCCGGGAGTGCAGCCCCAGCATTTT
length: 15; J: TRBJ1-5; D: TRBD1; V: TRBV10-3; size: NA; CDR3: CAISESGQGFQPQHF; DNA: TGTGCCATCAGTGAGTCGGGACAGGGGTTCCAGCCCCAGCATTTT
length: 17; J: TRBJ2-1; D: TRBD2; V: TRBV7-2; size: NA; CDR3: CASSGMSGVSSYNEQFF; DNA: TGTGCCAGCAGCGGGATGAGCGGGGTTAGCTCCTACAATGAGCAGTTCTTC
length: 18; J: TRBJ2-3; D: NA; V: TRBV5-1; size: NA; CDR3: CASSFNLRVDIPTDTQYF; DNA: TGCGCCAGCAGCTTTAATCTCAGGGTCGATATCCCCACAGATACGCAGTATTTT
length: 15; J: TRBJ2-1; D: NA; V: TRBV5-1; size: NA; CDR3: CASSTTMARNNEQFF; DNA: TGCGCCAGCAGCACCACTATGGCTAGGAATAATGAGCAGTTCTTC
length: 15; J: TRBJ2-5; D: NA; V: TRBV7-3; size: NA; CDR3: CASSLGGGPQETQYF; DNA: TGTGCCAGCAGCTTAGGTGGCGGGCCACAAGAGACCCAGTACTTC
length: 13; J: TRBJ1-6; D: NA; V: TRBV7-2; size: NA; CDR3: CARPDTRNSPLHF; DNA: TGTGCCAGGCCGGACACCCGAAATTCACCCCTCCACTTT
length: 12; J: TRBJ1-1; D: NA; V: TRBV12-3/TRBV12-4; size: NA; CDR3: CASIRGGDAAFF; DNA: TGTGCCAGCATCCGCGGAGGGGATGCCGCTTTCTTT
length: 16; J: TRBJ2-1; D: TRBD2; V: TRBV18; size: NA; CDR3: CASSPLYRLADNEQFF; DNA: TGTGCCAGCTCACCGCTGTACAGACTAGCGGACAATGAGCAGTTCTTC
length: 14; J: TRBJ2-7; D: TRBD2; V: TRBV19; size: NA; CDR3: CASSPGTSSYEQYF; DNA: TGTGCCAGTAGTCCCGGGACTAGCTCCTACGAGCAGTACTTC
length: 12; J: TRBJ1-1; D: TRBD1; V: TRBV3-1/TRBV3-2; size: once; CDR3: CASSLGQAEAFF; DNA: TGTGCCAGCAGTCTTGGACAGGCTGAAGCTTTCTTT
length: 15; J: TRBJ1-1; D: NA; V: TRBV5-1; size: once; CDR3: CASSAGRTGNTEAFF; DNA: TGCGCCAGCAGCGCTGGGAGGACGGGGAACACTGAAGCTTTCTTT